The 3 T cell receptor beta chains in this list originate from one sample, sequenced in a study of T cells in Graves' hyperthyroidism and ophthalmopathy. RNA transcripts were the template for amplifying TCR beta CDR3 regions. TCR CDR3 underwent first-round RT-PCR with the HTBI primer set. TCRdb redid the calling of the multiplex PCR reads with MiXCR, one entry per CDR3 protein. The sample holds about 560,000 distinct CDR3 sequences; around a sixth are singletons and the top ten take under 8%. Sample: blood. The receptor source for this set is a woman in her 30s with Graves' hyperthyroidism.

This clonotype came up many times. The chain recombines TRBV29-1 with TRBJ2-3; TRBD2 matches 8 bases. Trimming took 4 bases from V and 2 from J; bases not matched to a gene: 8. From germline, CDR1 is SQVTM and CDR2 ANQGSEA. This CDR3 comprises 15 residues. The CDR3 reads CSVGLTSETTDTQYF. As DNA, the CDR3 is TGCAGCGTTGGATTGACTAGCGAGACCACAGATACGCAGTATTTT.

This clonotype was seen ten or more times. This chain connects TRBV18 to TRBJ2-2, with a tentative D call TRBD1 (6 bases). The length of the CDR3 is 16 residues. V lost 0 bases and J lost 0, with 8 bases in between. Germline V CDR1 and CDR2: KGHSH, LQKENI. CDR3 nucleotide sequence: TGTGCCAGCTCACCACCTGGGGGCCCGAACACCGGGGAGCTGTTTTTT. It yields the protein CASSPPGGPNTGELFF.

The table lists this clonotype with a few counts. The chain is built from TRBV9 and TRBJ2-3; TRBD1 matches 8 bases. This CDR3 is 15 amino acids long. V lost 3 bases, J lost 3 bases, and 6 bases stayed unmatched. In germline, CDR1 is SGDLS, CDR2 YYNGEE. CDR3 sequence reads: CASSAGGSGTDTQYF. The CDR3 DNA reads TGTGCCAGCAGCGCAGGGGGCAGTGGAACAGATACGCAGTATTTT.